The 21 T cell receptor beta chains below all came from one sample that was sequenced in a study of blood T cell repertoires in COVID-19. The assay was immunoSEQ multiplex PCR, and TCRdb's table has in-frame clones only and misses some. The repertoire holds around 150,000 clones, with more than 65% as singletons. The material sequenced was peripheral blood. The receptors here all came from a woman of 80 years or more with acute or convalescent COVID-19.

J is TRBJ1-5 and V is TRBV7-9, with 7 bases fitting TRBD1. Germline CDR1 SEHNR, CDR2 FQNEAQ (reference sequence). Trimming took 2 bases from V and 12 from J; bases not matched to a gene: 10. This CDR3 spans 14 amino acids. The CDR3 loop is CASSLTGQTSDQHF. In DNA, the CDR3 is TGTGCCAGCAGCTTAACGGGACAGACCTCAGACCAGCATTTT.

The chain's CDR3 is CASSIGGQGVHGYTF. As DNA, the CDR3 is TGTGCCAGTAGTATAGGCGGACAGGGAGTCCATGGCTACACCTTC. V usage is TRBV19 and J usage is TRBJ1-2; 8 bases match TRBD1. V gave up 1 base and J gave up 6 bases; unmatched junction bases: 7. CDR3 length: 15 amino acids. Looked up from germline, CDR1 is LNHDA and CDR2 is SQIVND (reference sequence).

This clone was recorded only once. CDR3 sequence reads: CASSKDSQRAEQYF. CDR3 DNA sequence: TGTGCCAGCAGTAAGGACAGCCAGAGGGCGGAGCAGTACTTC. The chain joins TRBV2 to TRBJ2-7; perhaps TRBD1 as D (6 bases). Germline lookup yields CDR1 SNHLY and CDR2 FYNNEI. V was clipped by 5 bases and J by 7 bases, with 18 bases between them. The CDR3 loop spans 14 amino acids.

This clone turned up a few times. The genes are TRBV5-1 and TRBJ2-3; 7 positions agree with TRBD1. Germline CDR1 SGHRS, CDR2 YFSETQ. This CDR3 has 14 amino acids. Unmatched junction bases numbered 7, after V lost 3 bases and J lost 6 bases. The CDR3 nucleotides are TGCGCCAGCAGCTCGGACAGGAGGACGGATACGCAGTATTTT. Amino acid sequence: CASSSDRRTDTQYF. Complete variable domain (other parts from reference TRBV5-1 and TRBJ2-3): KAGVTQTPRYLIKTRGQQVTLSCSPISGHRSVSWYQQTPGQGLQFLFEYFSETQRNKGNFPGRFSGRQFSNSRSEMNVSTLELGDSALYLCASSSDRRTDTQYFGPGTRLTVL.

The V call is TRBV5-1, the J call TRBJ2-7; weak D call: TRBD1 (6 bases). There are 14 residues in the CDR3. The V end was cut by 0 bases, the J end by 6 bases, with 13 bases between. Looked up from germline, CDR1 is SGHRS and CDR2 is YFSETQ. CDR3 DNA: TGCGCCAGCAGCTTGGCCGGGACACCGCGCGAGCAGTACTTC. Translation: CASSLAGTPREQYF.

V and J are TRBV4-1 and TRBJ2-1, with 14 nucleotides matching TRBD2. V lost 2 bases, J lost 3 bases, and 6 bases stayed unmatched. The CDR3 extends over 18 amino acids. Germline V gene sequence: CDR1 MGHRA, CDR2 YSYEKL. CDR3 sequence: CASSQRLAGGRVYNEQFF. CDR3 sequence (DNA): TGCGCCAGCAGCCAACGACTAGCGGGGGGGCGGGTCTACAATGAGCAGTTCTTC.

The chain combines TRBV7-9 with TRBJ2-5; 10 bases map to TRBD1. Trimming took 4 bases from V and 2 from J; bases not matched to a gene: 7. CDR1 is SEHNR, CDR2 FQNEAQ, per germline (reference sequence). This CDR3 has 16 residues. CDR3 loop: CASSSGQGGIQETQYF. The CDR3, as DNA: TGTGCCAGCAGCTCAGGACAGGGGGGGATTCAAGAGACCCAGTACTTC.

This clone was observed a single time. The chain uses TRBV30 and TRBJ1-2; D is undetermined. Germline V CDR1 and CDR2: GTSNPN, SVGIG (reference sequence). With 3 bases removed from V and 2 bases from J, the gap between germline ends came to 10 bases. CDR3 length: 13 residues. The CDR3 region is CAWRDRRNYGYTF. In DNA form, the CDR3 reads TGTGCCTGGAGGGACCGGAGGAACTATGGCTACACCTTC.

The CDR3 DNA reads as TGTGCCAGCAGCTTAGGGGGCGGGGTTTCTAGCTACGAGCAGTACTTC. Translation gives CASSLGGGVSSYEQYF. V is TRBV7-8 and J is TRBJ2-7; the D gene is possibly TRBD2 (6 bases). The germline V and J ends were trimmed by 1 base and 3 bases, with 16 bases remaining between them. The CDR3 runs to 16 residues. Germline V lookup: CDR1 SGHVS, CDR2 FQNEAQ.

The chain is built from TRBV4-1 and TRBJ2-7, with TRBD2 matching 10 bases. The germline CDR1 and CDR2 sequences are MGHRA and YSYEKL. V was clipped by 1 base and J by 3 bases; unmatched bases: 3. This CDR3 contains 15 residues. The CDR3 protein is CASSQASGRVYEQYF. The CDR3 DNA follows: TGCGCCAGCAGCCAAGCCAGCGGGAGGGTCTACGAGCAGTACTTC.

The chain is built from TRBV9 and TRBJ2-1; 7 positions match TRBD2. Germline CDR1 reads SGDLS; CDR2 reads YYNGEE. CDR3 length equals 15 residues. V was pared by 0 bases and J by 3 bases, with 3 bases of the junction left unmatched. CDR3: CASSVGGGNYNEQFF. The CDR3 DNA reads as TGTGCCAGCAGCGTAGGCGGGGGTAACTACAATGAGCAGTTCTTC.

This clone was observed at least ten times. This chain uses TRBV7-6 with TRBJ2-1; the match to TRBD2 covers 8 bases. V shed 1 base, J shed 5 bases, and the junction held 7 bases outside the gene matches. The CDR3 length is 16 residues. Germline assignment: CDR1 SGHVS and CDR2 FNYEAQ. CDR3 in DNA: TGTGCCAGCAGCTTAGGTCCCGGGAGGGCCCACAATGAGCAGTTCTTC. This translates into CASSLGPGRAHNEQFF.

The chain recombines TRBV5-1 with TRBJ1-1; TRBD1 agrees at 7 bases. CDR1 and CDR2 (germline): SGHRS, YFSETQ. With V trimmed by 3 bases and J by 7 bases, 3 bases remained unmatched. This CDR3 spans 12 amino acids. CDR3 in DNA: TGCGCCAGCAGCTACGACAGGGTTGAAGCTTTCTTT. It is translated as CASSYDRVEAFF.

The rearrangement uses TRBV12-3 or TRBV12-4 and TRBJ1-1; 8 nucleotides line up with TRBD1. V gave up 3 bases and J gave up 7 bases; unmatched junction bases: 1. The CDR3 has 12 amino acids. The CDR3 sequence is CASSLGQDEAFF. CDR3 nucleotide sequence: TGTGCCAGCAGTTTGGGACAGGATGAAGCTTTCTTT.

The CDR3 sequence is CAMSPGQWNTEAFF. CDR3 DNA: TGTGCCATGTCCCCGGGACAGTGGAACACTGAAGCTTTCTTT. This chain joins TRBV6-5 and TRBJ1-1; 7 bases match TRBD1. The V gene end was trimmed by 10 bases and the J gene end by 1 base; junction bases not matched to a gene: 9. This CDR3 comprises 14 residues. Looked up from germline, CDR1 is MNHEY and CDR2 is SVGAGI.

V and J are TRBV28 and TRBJ2-3; 9 bases fit TRBD2. The V segment lost 7 bases and the J segment 8 bases; nucleotides outside the gene matches: 7. The germline gives CDR1 MDHEN, CDR2 SYDVKM. This CDR3 contains 13 residues. CDR3 in DNA: TGTGCCAGCACCTCGGGCGGGAGGGGTACGCAGTATTTT. Translating it yields CASTSGGRGTQYF.

V is TRBV30 and J is TRBJ1-3; D ambiguous. The germline V and J ends were trimmed by 3 bases and 0 bases, with 9 bases remaining between them. This CDR3 comprises 14 residues. Germline V gene lookup returns CDR1 GTSNPN and CDR2 SVGIG (reference sequence). The CDR3 loop reads CAWSRGSSGNTIYF. The CDR3 nucleotides read TGTGCCTGGAGCCGAGGGAGCTCTGGAAACACCATATATTTT. The variable domain in full, completed from reference TRBV30 and TRBJ1-3, reads SQTIHQWPATLVQPVGSPLSLECTVEGTSNPNLYWYRQAAGRGLQLLFYSVGIGQISSEVPQNLSASRPQDRQFILSSKKLLLSDSGFYLCAWSRGSSGNTIYFGEGSWLTVV.

This clone has a handful of counts. The J gene is TRBJ2-3, the V gene TRBV19; 9 positions agree with TRBD2. CDR3 length: 16 amino acids. Germline values: CDR1 LNHDA, CDR2 SQIVND (reference sequence). J lost 1 base, V lost 2 bases, and 4 bases had no gene match. CDR3: CASSIQRTSGTDTQYF. The DNA of the CDR3 is TGTGCCAGTAGTATACAAAGGACTAGCGGCACAGATACGCAGTATTTT.

The V gene is TRBV6-6, the J gene TRBJ1-4; 7 bases are a match to TRBD1. The CDR3 extends over 15 amino acids. J lost 6 bases, V lost 5 bases, and 9 bases had no gene match. Germline V gives CDR1 MNHNY, CDR2 SVGAGI (reference sequence). The CDR3 region is CASSPTGRLDEKLFF. The CDR3 coding sequence is TGTGCCAGCAGTCCGACAGGGAGGTTGGATGAAAAACTGTTTTTT.

The chain couples TRBV7-2 to TRBJ1-2; possible D gene TRBD1, 5 bases. CDR3 size: 17 residues. V was cut by 1 base and J by 7 bases, with 22 bases left in between. Germline lookup yields CDR1 SGHTA and CDR2 FQGNSA. The CDR3 is CASSLDRAGYSSSGYTF. The CDR3 DNA reads TGTGCCAGCAGCTTAGATCGGGCAGGGTACAGTTCTTCTGGCTACACCTTC.

The chain has TRBV21-1 and TRBJ1-5. TRBV21-1 is a recognized pseudogene. This CDR3 is built from 16 residues. The CDR3 DNA is TGTGCCAGCAGCAAAATAGGCGGGGATAGGGCTCAGCCCCAGCATTTT. Translation gives CASSKIGGDRAQPQHF.